The clone carrying this T cell receptor beta chain has at least ten counts. The data belong to a study of human T cells and chemical hapten exposure. With 4 bases removed from V and 5 bases from J, the gap between germline ends came to 8 bases. The CDR3 extends over 11 amino acids. The germline V gene has CDR1 SQVTM and CDR2 ANQGSEA. Individual cDNA molecules had unique molecular identifiers attached to them by the library. TCRdb re-called the reads with MiXCR, one entry per CDR3 protein. In the table there are about 120,000 distinct CDR3 sequences, about 7.7% of which are singletons. Researchers extracted total RNA from unfractionated whole blood.

The V gene is TRBV29-1, the J gene TRBJ2-5; D gene ambiguous. The TCR comes from a human donor in good health. Some clones in this sample may be carry-over from other donors' samples. The material sequenced was whole blood. CDR3 sequence reads: CSVGVYETQYF. The CDR3 region has the DNA TGCAGCGTTGGGGTATACGAGACCCAGTACTTC.